The TCR beta chain described here comes from a study of shared clonotypes between healthy human individuals. This CDR3 has 12 amino acids. Germline-derived CDR1 and CDR2 are GTSNPN and SVGIG (reference sequence). The V end lost 8 bases, the J end lost 1 base, and 11 bases lay between the germline ends. CD8 cells classed as naive were CD45RO-negative and positively selected for CCR7, excluding terminally differentiated effector memory CD45RA+ cells. Measured with immunoSEQ multiplex PCR; TCRdb has only the in-frame clones, and not every one. The sample includes millions of clones, about 94% seen only once; the top ten take 0.9% to 1.3%.

This clonotype was sampled from a man between 18 and 29 years old in good health. V is TRBV30 and J is TRBJ1-1; no reliable D call. Sequences were obtained from naive CD8+ T cells sorted from blood. This chain's CDR3 is CAGLPGNTEAFF. As DNA, the CDR3 is TGTGCCGGTCTTCCGGGGAACACTGAAGCTTTCTTT.